The source of this T cell receptor (beta chain) is a study of monozygotic twins with cystic fibrosis. Turning to the study itself: Library input was three micrograms of fragmented DNA, with approximately 14 PCR cycles. Study results and limitations: Low clonality (median about 0.0095) suggested a mostly naive repertoire. Monozygotic CF twins shared more identical nucleotide clonotypes than unrelated patients. J usage was most co-twin-similar in 8 of 16 pairs, V in 13.

On this clone: No antigen is known for it.

The V segment lost 6 bases and the J segment 2 bases; nucleotides outside the gene matches: 4. Germline-derived CDR1 and CDR2 are SQVTM and ANQGSEA. The CDR3 totals 12 residues. The protocol was immunoSEQ multiplex PCR, while the TCRdb copy is restricted to in-frame clones and leaves out a portion. The repertoire consists of 8,000 to 10,000 clones, with around 93% occurring once and the leading ten covering 5% to 6.5%. Sample: blood. The rearrangement links TRBV29-1 to TRBJ2-7, with TRBD2 matching over 7 bases. The source is a boy aged 2 to 10 with cystic fibrosis. For the CDR3, the DNA is TGCAGCGTCCCTGGGGGGGCCTACGAGCAGTACTTC. Its translation: CSVPGGAYEQYF.